The present T cell receptor (beta chain) was sequenced within a study of cytomegalovirus exposure and HLA in healthy donors. Findings and caveats of the study: Previous analysis showed most TCR beta V segments were productive about 87% or about 30% of the time.

The CDR3 length is 17 residues. Germline V gene lookup returns CDR1 MGHRA and CDR2 YSYEKL. V was pared by 4 bases and J by 5 bases, with 13 bases of the junction left unmatched. This clone came up once. Its antigen remains unknown. The PCR had 60 Vbeta and 13 Jbeta primers. Libraries were prepared by immunoSEQ multiplex PCR; TCRdb keeps only in-frame clonotypes and omits some of them. The sample gives around 110,000 clones, approximately 79% of which show up once; approximately 15% is in the top ten. While unrecorded immune exposures were likely, the donors were nominally healthy when sampled. The receptor comes from a woman between 35 and 50 years old in good health and CMV-seropositive. The chain carries TRBV4-1 and TRBJ2-7; 11 positions agree with TRBD1. Input material: PBMCs. The CDR3 loop reads CASSRGPGQGGRNEQYF. Here the CDR3 DNA reads TGCGCCAGCAGCCGGGGTCCGGGACAGGGGGGCCGAAACGAGCAGTACTTC.